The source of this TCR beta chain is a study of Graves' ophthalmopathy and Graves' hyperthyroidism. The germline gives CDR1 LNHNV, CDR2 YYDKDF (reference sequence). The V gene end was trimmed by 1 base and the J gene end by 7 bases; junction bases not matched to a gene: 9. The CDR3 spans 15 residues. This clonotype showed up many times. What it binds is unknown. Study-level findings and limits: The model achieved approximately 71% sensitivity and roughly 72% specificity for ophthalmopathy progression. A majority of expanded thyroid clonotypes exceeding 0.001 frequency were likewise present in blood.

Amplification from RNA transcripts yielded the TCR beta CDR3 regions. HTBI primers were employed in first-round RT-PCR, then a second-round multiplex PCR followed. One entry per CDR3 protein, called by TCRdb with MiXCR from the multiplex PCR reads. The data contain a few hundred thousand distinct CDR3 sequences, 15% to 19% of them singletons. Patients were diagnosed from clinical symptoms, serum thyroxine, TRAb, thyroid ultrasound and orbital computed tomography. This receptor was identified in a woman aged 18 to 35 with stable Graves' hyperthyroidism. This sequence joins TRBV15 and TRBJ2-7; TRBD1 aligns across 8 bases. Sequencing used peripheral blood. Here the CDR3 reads CATSRAGQERWEQYF. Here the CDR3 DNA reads TGTGCCACCAGCAGAGCGGGACAGGAACGTTGGGAGCAGTACTTC. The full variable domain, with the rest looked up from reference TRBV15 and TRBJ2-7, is DAMVIQNPRYQVTQFGKPVTLSCSQTLNHNVMYWYQQKSSQAPKLLFHYYDKDFNNEADTPDNFQSRRPNTSFCFLDIRSPGLGDTAMYLCATSRAGQERWEQYFGPGTRLTVT.